This note documents a single T cell receptor beta chain sequence. This clonotype was detected many times. It has no known antigen specificity. Base quality data are lacking; no much larger clone is found one base away. The library was obtained by multiplex PCR. Sequencing instrument: Illumina HiSeq 4000. iRepertoire HTBI primers and Arm-PCR amplification of CDR3 regions were used to construct TCR beta libraries. Gel purification was performed on PCR products prior to sequencing. The authors' pipeline ran thus. A total of 62 TRBV and some 15 TRBJ segments were identified across samples and were used for gene usage analysis of CDR3 amino acid clonotypes. COPE and FqMerger were used to merge the filtered high-quality paired reads into contigs. BLAST was used to align contigs to IMGT TRBV, TRBD and TRBJ reference genes, with CDR3 defined following IMGT. Any clonotype with a frequency above 0.1% was classified as a highly expanded clone. Shannon entropy was used to measure repertoire diversity, and the Gini coefficient was used to measure V-J evenness. A clonotype was considered public if more than one individual shared it. TCRdb redid the processing of the public reads, applying fastp at Q25 and MiXCR, and retained in-frame beta chains. Every entry covers one CDR3 protein and lists the most common genes and DNA from its rows. It is TCRdb's table, rather than the study itself, that gives the V and J calls and clone size. Here the sample has approximately 350,000 distinct CDR3 sequences; roughly 10% occur a single time. The ten largest clones take up 15% to 20% of the sample.

This sample is part of a study of regulatory T cells in long-lasting Graves disease (dated by TCRdb to the early 2020s). Describing the broader study: Antithyroid drugs had been taken for less than 3 months by newly diagnosed Graves' disease patients. Patients with persistent Graves' disease were compared with patients with newly diagnosed Graves' disease using TCR sequencing and RNA sequencing of peripheral blood. The study was registered as a clinical trial and conducted in China. A total of around 33 samples underwent TCR sequencing, from some 13 patients with persistent Graves' disease and 20 patients with newly diagnosed Graves' disease.

Overall study outcomes, separate from this receptor: Persistent patients shared more public clonotypes among themselves (more than 2,500) than newly diagnosed patients did (approximately 970). Persistent disease showed preferential use of TRBV28, TRBJ1-2 and TRBJ2-5, whereas newly diagnosed disease favored TRBV20-1 and TRBJ2-1. The authors noted that the small sample size was a limitation that may lower accuracy. Lower TCR Shannon entropy and fewer highly expanded clones were observed in persistent Graves' disease patients than in newly diagnosed patients, which suggested clonal expansion. Sequencing and analysis were limited to the TCR beta chain. Because the primary lesion, thyroid tissue, could not be accessed, the study looked at peripheral blood alone.

Including the terminal cysteine and phenylalanine, the CDR3 comprises 14 residues. CDR3 DNA only is kept here, 42 bases in frame from base 1. V was cut back by 4 bases and J by 7 bases, leaving a gap of 15 bases between them. What the time point label conveys for this sample: newly diagnosed GD, antithyroid drugs for less than 3 months. For both TCR sequencing and RNA sequencing, RNA was extracted from PBMCs using TRIzol. The diagnosis of Graves' disease followed American Thyroid Association guidelines. Patients for the study were recruited at an endocrinology department in Xi'an, China. Each patient gave 9 to 10 milliliters of peripheral blood, collected in an EDTA anticoagulant tube. PBMCs were isolated by Ficoll Paque Plus density gradient separation without further T cell sorting. An Agilent 2100 Bioanalyzer and agarose gel were used to check RNA quality, while a NanoDrop 2000 measured RNA concentration.

This sample was also put to use in a study of T cells in Graves' hyperthyroidism and ophthalmopathy. As the second paper documents: A patient counted as having stable Graves' hyperthyroidism if no progression to ophthalmopathy occurred over 18 months of follow-up. The hyperthyroidism patients were between 18 and 65 years old and newly diagnosed, with a disease duration of less than 2 months. Patients with uncontrolled infections, other autoimmune diseases, pregnancy or lactation were excluded. Diagnoses were established on the basis of clinical symptoms, serum thyroxine and TRAb, thyroid ultrasound, and orbital computed tomography. For the first round of RT-PCR on the TCR CDR3, the HTBI primer set was used together with the Qiagen OneStep RT-PCR kit. Most expanded thyroid clonotypes (frequency above 0.001) were also detected in blood, suggesting blood repertoires may reflect thyroid immune responses. A 13 V-J signature model separated ophthalmopathy from stable hyperthyroidism, with over 85% sensitivity and about 81% specificity in cross-validation and 80%/75% in testing. During validation, the model predicted progression to ophthalmopathy a median of approximately 6.5 months ahead of onset, with 70.59% sensitivity and under 85% specificity. A discovery cohort of about a hundred patients, 43 with Graves' ophthalmopathy and more than 55 with stable Graves' hyperthyroidism, was used to find distinguishing TCR V-J signatures. Prospective prediction of ophthalmopathy was tested in an independent validation cohort consisting of some 19 hyperthyroidism patients and around 17 patients who later progressed to ophthalmopathy. The 100 discovery patients were randomly split 7:3 into training and test sets. Thyroid tissue and blood T-cell repertoires from more than five Graves' hyperthyroidism patients were also compared in the study. Following sampling, methimazole starting at 30 mg daily was given to hyperthyroidism patients, and high-dose intravenous methylprednisolone was given to ophthalmopathy patients. Libraries were constructed in a second round of multiplex PCR, after which size selection and purification were carried out. Paired-end sequencing of the libraries was performed with 100 bp reads on an Illumina HiSeq2000. SOAPnuke was used to process the raw data, with reads discarded if the reads contained adapters or uncalled bases, had a mean Phred below 15, or lacked an exact constant-primer or identifier match. COPE v1.2.5 was used to merge high-quality paired reads, and clonotypes were defined as unique nucleotide sequences. MiTCR v1.1 was used to align the clonotypes against IMGT TRBV, TRBD and TRBJ reference segments. Only V-J combinations with frequency above 0.0001, covering 99% to 99.2% of repertoires, were analysed. The TCS score was defined as F50 (clonal expansion) divided by E x V (chaos), with BLOSUM62-based TCRdist calculated between CDR3 peptides within each V-J. Welch's t-statistics and random forest reduced around 550 V-J features to roughly 13, which were used in a naive Bayes classifier (R e1071). No statistical method was used to fix the sample size in advance, and group allocation was not hidden from the investigators. The paper describes TCR Vbeta CDR3 sequencing of 120 to 150 peripheral blood samples, made up of approximately 40 ophthalmopathy patients, around 73 hyperthyroidism patients and roughly 17 progressor patients.

This TCR came from a woman aged 18 to 35 with Graves disease. Donor details come from another sample of the same person, matched by shared clones. The sequences come from peripheral blood mononuclear cells (PBMCs), collected at new diagnosis, from a patient treated with antithyroid drugs. The V and J segments used are TRBV12-3 or TRBV12-4 and TRBJ2-3, with the D assignment possibly TRBD1 or TRBD2, given 7 matching bases for each. The DNA sequence is TGTGCCAGCAGTTCTAACAGGGGAGGGAATACGCAGTATTTT. Its translation is CASSSNRGGNTQYF.